One and the same sample provided the 4 T cell receptor beta chains below, sequenced in a study of human T cells and chemical hapten exposure. The sample's time point: patch test 1, 2 weeks after DPC sensitization. The treatment denotes: therapeutic diphenylcyclopropenone sensitization with weekly scalp DPC. Using its own MiXCR run on the RACE reads, TCRdb lists one record per CDR3 protein. The table lists nearly 350,000 distinct CDR3 sequences, approximately 6.3% of them singletons, with around 8.2% in the top ten. This specimen was whole blood, taken in connection with sensitization to the hapten diphenylcyclopropenone (DPC). All receptors derive from a woman aged 18-35 years with alopecia areata. Some clones in this sample may be carry-over from other donors' samples.

The gene calls are TRBV12-3 or TRBV12-4 and TRBJ1-5; 7 bases are shared with TRBD1. CDR3 length: 14 amino acids. Trimming removed 7 bases from V and 2 bases from J; junction bases left unmatched: 5. As DNA, the CDR3 is TGTGCCAGCATTAAGGACAGGCGCAATCAGCCCCAGCATTTT. It specifies CASIKDRRNQPQHF.

This clonotype was seen at least ten times. The chain recombines TRBV13 with TRBJ2-2; 14 positions agree with TRBD2. The V gene's germline CDR1 is PRHDT and CDR2 FYEKMQ (reference sequence). CDR3 length: 16 residues. J gave up 7 bases and V 4 bases, and 5 bases lay outside the gene matches. The CDR3 is CASSSGLAGGHGELFF. The CDR3 DNA reads as TGTGCCAGCAGCTCCGGACTAGCGGGGGGCCACGGGGAGCTGTTTTTT.

This sequence joins TRBV5-8 and TRBJ1-5, with D uncertain. V dropped 1 base and J dropped 0 bases, with 14 bases sitting between them. Germline CDR1 and CDR2: SGHTS and YDEGEE. The CDR3 totals 17 residues. This CDR3 reads CASSLLAGLYSNQPQHF. CDR3 bases: TGTGCCAGCAGCTTGTTGGCAGGCCTATATAGCAATCAGCCCCAGCATTTT.

This clonotype came up a few times. The chain joins TRBV7-9 to TRBJ1-2, with D maybe TRBD1 (6 bases). CDR1 is SEHNR, CDR2 FQNEAQ, per germline (reference sequence). V shed 6 bases and J shed 8 bases, with 16 bases lying between them. The CDR3 contains 13 residues. The CDR3 nucleotides are TGTGCCAGCAGAAAGGACAGCACCTCCGGCTACACCTTC. Protein sequence: CASRKDSTSGYTF.